A single sample is the source of the 20 T cell receptor beta chains below, sequenced in a study of cytomegalovirus exposure and HLA in healthy donors. PCR employed 60 Vbeta and 13 Jbeta primers. The data were produced by immunoSEQ multiplex PCR, yet TCRdb's version contains in-frame clones alone and is incomplete. The sample holds approximately 100,000 clones, roughly three quarters seen once. Material: PBMCs. Every receptor here comes from a middle-aged man in good health and CMV-seropositive.

The V and J genes are TRBV10-3 and TRBJ2-5; 8 bases are shared with TRBD1. V shed 4 bases and J 5 bases; nucleotides not matched to a gene: 12. Germline V gene sequence: CDR1 ENHRY, CDR2 SYGVKD. The CDR3 covers 16 residues. This chain's CDR3 is CAISALPSGGMETQYF. Written as DNA, the CDR3 is TGTGCCATCAGTGCCCTACCGTCAGGGGGCATGGAGACCCAGTACTTC.

The chain couples TRBV4-1 to TRBJ2-2, with D perhaps TRBD1 (6 bases). The V end lost 1 base, the J end lost 7 bases, and 10 bases lay between the germline ends. The CDR3 spans 14 residues. Germline V lookup: CDR1 MGHRA, CDR2 YSYEKL. Written as DNA, the CDR3 is TGCGCCAGCAGCCAAGTACAGGGAAACGGGGAGCTGTTTTTT. Protein: CASSQVQGNGELFF.

A single count supports this clone. The V gene is TRBV5-1, the J gene TRBJ1-5, with D uncertain. The CDR3 sequence is 14 residues long. V lost 0 bases, J lost 4 bases, and 8 bases lay in between. Per germline, CDR1 SGHRS and CDR2 YFSETQ. Here the CDR3 DNA reads TGCGCCAGCAGCTTGGGAGTACCGAATCAGCCCCAGCATTTT. Translation gives CASSLGVPNQPQHF.

The chain links TRBV5-1 to TRBJ2-7; weak D call: TRBD2 (5 bases). The CDR3 contains 13 residues. Germline V gives CDR1 SGHRS, CDR2 YFSETQ. V lost 3 bases and J lost 4, with 11 bases in between. The CDR3 reads CASSWAPGYEQYV. The CDR3 nucleotides read TGCGCCAGCAGCTGGGCCCCGGGGTACGAGCAGTACGTC.

The chain has TRBV19 and TRBJ2-3; D uncertain. There are 14 residues in the CDR3. The ends were cut back, 2 bases at V and 0 bases at J, with 6 bases in the middle. Germline CDR1 is LNHDA and CDR2 is SQIVND (reference sequence). CDR3 coding DNA: TGTGCCAGTAGTATATCGTATAGCACAGATACGCAGTATTTT. Translation: CASSISYSTDTQYF.

There are a few counts of this clone. V and J are TRBV4-3 and TRBJ2-1; 7 bases agree with TRBD2. CDR1 is LGHNA and CDR2 is YSLEER in the germline V gene. After removal of 0 bases from V and 3 bases from J, the junction contained 5 bases not matched to a gene. CDR3 size: 16 residues. CDR3 loop: CASSQERASGYNEQFF. The CDR3 coding sequence is TGCGCCAGCAGCCAAGAAAGGGCTAGCGGCTACAATGAGCAGTTCTTC.

This rearrangement joins TRBV13 to TRBJ2-1; 9 nucleotides align to TRBD1. This CDR3 contains 15 residues. The germline gives CDR1 PRHDT, CDR2 FYEKMQ (reference sequence). With V trimmed by 2 bases and J by 4 bases, 3 bases remained unmatched. CDR3 loop: CASSLSGTGYNEQFF. Here the CDR3 DNA reads TGTGCCAGCAGCTTAAGCGGGACAGGGTACAATGAGCAGTTCTTC.

In this sample, this clone turned up a few times. V usage is TRBV5-5 and J usage is TRBJ2-2; a possible D gene is TRBD2 (6 bases). This CDR3 region has 13 residues. The germline V gene encodes CDR1 SGHKS and CDR2 YYEKEE (reference sequence). Trimming took 3 bases from V and 7 from J, leaving 10 bases between them. This CDR3 is CASSWDWGGELFF. Written as DNA, the CDR3 is TGTGCCAGCAGCTGGGACTGGGGCGGGGAGCTGTTTTTT.

This chain uses TRBV2 with TRBJ1-5, with D maybe TRBD1 (5 bases). Germline-derived CDR1 and CDR2 are SNHLY and FYNNEI. There are 15 residues in the CDR3. Trimming took off 7 bases at V and 2 bases at J, with 15 bases between the two ends. The CDR3 sequence: CASTKGALRNQPQHF. The DNA of the CDR3 is TGTGCCAGCACTAAAGGGGCTTTACGCAATCAGCCCCAGCATTTT.

This clone was observed a few times. This chain joins TRBV18 and TRBJ2-5; no clear D gene. CDR3 length: 12 residues. Trimming stripped 0 bases from V and 5 bases from J, with 4 bases between. Germline V gives CDR1 KGHSH, CDR2 LQKENI. CDR3 residues: CASSPPGETQYF. Written as DNA, the CDR3 is TGTGCCAGCTCACCACCGGGCGAGACCCAGTACTTC.

The chain has TRBV28 and TRBJ2-2; 7 nucleotides line up with TRBD1. Germline V gene data show CDR1 as MDHEN and CDR2 as SYDVKM. With 7 bases clipped from V and 6 bases from J, the junction kept 14 bases outside the gene matches. The CDR3 has 16 residues. CDR3 amino acids: CASTEDRAPHPGELFF. The CDR3 DNA reads as TGTGCCAGCACCGAAGACAGGGCCCCTCATCCCGGGGAGCTGTTTTTT.

V is TRBV6-8 and J is TRBJ2-5, with 12 bases identical to TRBD2. The length of the CDR3 is 15 residues. In germline, CDR1 is MNHGY, CDR2 SAAAGT. J was trimmed by 7 bases and V by 2 bases; bases with no gene match: 5. The CDR3 DNA sequence: TGTGCCAGCAGTTACCCGGGACTAGCGGGTCGGACCCAGTACTTC. Translating gives CASSYPGLAGRTQYF.

This clone came up once. This rearrangement joins TRBV11-1 to TRBJ1-5, with 9 bases that match TRBD1. Germline-derived CDR1 and CDR2 are SGHAT and FQDESV (reference sequence). V shed 5 bases and J 6 bases; nucleotides not matched to a gene: 8. There are 15 residues in the CDR3. The CDR3 nucleotides read TGTGCCAGCAGCCCGGACAGGGGAGGTGGTCAGCCCCAGCATTTT. Residues: CASSPDRGGGQPQHF.

CDR3 DNA: TGTGCCAGCAATTTAACTAGCACAGATACGCAGTATTTT. Its protein product is CASNLTSTDTQYF. The chain has TRBV2 and TRBJ2-3; D not certain. Per the germline V gene, CDR1 is SNHLY and CDR2 is FYNNEI. The CDR3 consists of 13 residues. Deletions cut 7 bases from V and 0 bases from J, with 8 bases between.

The chain joins TRBV7-2 to TRBJ2-7; D ambiguous. Trimming took 1 base from V and 0 from J, leaving 7 bases between them. The CDR3 totals 14 residues. Germline lookup yields CDR1 SGHTA and CDR2 FQGNSA. The CDR3 reads CASSLGQASYEQYF. For the CDR3, the DNA is TGTGCCAGCAGCTTAGGGCAGGCCTCCTACGAGCAGTACTTC. The complete variable domain, with remaining parts taken from reference TRBV7-2 and TRBJ2-7, reads GAGVSQSPSNKVTEKGKDVELRCDPISGHTALYWYRQSLGQGLEFLIYFQGNSAPDKSGLPSDRFSAERTGGSVSTLTIQRTQQEDSAVYLCASSLGQASYEQYFGPGTRLTVT.

In nucleotides, the CDR3 is TGTGCCAGCAGTGCCCAAAGTAGAGCTTTCTTT. It is translated as CASSAQSRAFF. The chain employs TRBV25-1 and TRBJ1-1; the D is unclear. V lost 4 bases, J lost 10 bases, and 10 bases lay in between. CDR3 size: 11 residues. Germline CDR1 MGHDK, CDR2 SYGVNS.

This clone was observed a few times. The CDR3 region has the DNA TGTGCCAGCAGGCCCACGGGACAGGGGAATGGCTACACCTTC. Its protein is CASRPTGQGNGYTF. V gene TRBV6-5 combines with J gene TRBJ1-2; 10 bases fit TRBD1. Germline V gives CDR1 MNHEY, CDR2 SVGAGI. J lost 6 bases, V lost 6 bases, and 7 bases had no gene match. The CDR3 extends over 14 amino acids.

The chain uses TRBV30 and TRBJ2-2; possibly TRBD2 for D (6 bases). Trimming removed 4 bases at V and 9 bases at J, with 9 bases between. CDR3 length: 11 residues. Germline values: CDR1 GTSNPN, CDR2 SVGIG (reference sequence). The CDR3 coding sequence is TGTGCCTGGAACGGGGGTTGGGAGCTGTTTTTT. Its translation: CAWNGGWELFF.

A word on this clone: At one end, the junction sequence differs from germline, possibly due to a read error. Within the sample, other DNA sequences also encode this same CDR3. V gene TRBV6-5 combines with J gene TRBJ2-7, with D perhaps TRBD1 (5 bases). The CDR3 totals 12 residues. CDR1 and CDR2 (germline): MNHEY, SVGAGI. CDR3 nucleotides: TGTGCCAGCAGTGCCACAGGCTACGAACAGTACTTC. Protein product: CASSATGYEQYF.

This clone was seen a handful of times. This chain links TRBV21-1 with TRBJ2-4; the table gives TRBD1 as D, unverified against the DNA. TRBV21-1 is given as a pseudogene. This CDR3 comprises 18 residues. This CDR3 reads CASSKAGLLGRPANIQYF. The CDR3, as DNA: TGTGCCAGCAGCAAAGCGGGTCTTCTGGGCAGGCCGGCAAACATTCAGTACTTC.